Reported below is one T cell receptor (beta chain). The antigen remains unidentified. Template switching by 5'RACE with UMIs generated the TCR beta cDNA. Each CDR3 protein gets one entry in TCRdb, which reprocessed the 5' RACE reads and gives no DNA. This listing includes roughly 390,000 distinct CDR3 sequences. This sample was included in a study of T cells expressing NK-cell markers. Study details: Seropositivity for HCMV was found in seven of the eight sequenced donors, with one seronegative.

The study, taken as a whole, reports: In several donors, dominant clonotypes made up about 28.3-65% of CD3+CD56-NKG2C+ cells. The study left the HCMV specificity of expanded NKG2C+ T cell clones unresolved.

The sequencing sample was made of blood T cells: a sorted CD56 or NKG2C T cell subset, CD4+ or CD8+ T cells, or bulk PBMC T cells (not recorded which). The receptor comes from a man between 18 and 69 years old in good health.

The CDR3 spells CASSLWGSGDGEQFF. This chain links TRBV7-8 with TRBJ2-1; TCRdb lists TRBD2, though no DNA is available to test this call. Germline V gene sequence: CDR1 SGHVS, CDR2 FQNEAQ. The CDR3 extends over 15 amino acids.